This TCR beta chain was obtained from a study of T-cell memory formation after mild COVID-19. Whole-study context: Largely, the TCR clusters proved donor specific.

General study points: Among contracting clones, CD4+ were mainly CM/EM and CD8+ enriched in EMRA.

The CDR3 is 15 residues long. The germline V and J ends were trimmed by 3 bases and 0 bases, with 9 bases remaining between them. Germline CDR1 is SEHNR and CDR2 is FQNEAQ (reference sequence). Regarding this clonotype: What it binds is unknown.

5'RACE with constant-segment primers built TCRalpha and TCRbeta cDNA libraries with UMIs. TCRdb passed the 5' RACE reads through MiXCR, listing each CDR3 protein once. The sample includes about 200,000 distinct CDR3 sequences, around 9.1% of them seen just once. The source is a man younger than 35 who had mild COVID-19 (a few samples of this study predate the infection). Cell type and time point are not known. The chain uses TRBV7-9 and TRBJ1-3, with a tentative D call TRBD1 (6 bases). The sequenced sample was PBMCs or a T cell subset sorted from them (not recorded which). Here the CDR3 reads CASSFGDISGNTIYF. In nucleotides, the CDR3 is TGTGCCAGCAGCTTCGGGGACATCTCTGGAAACACCATATATTTT.